What follows are 2 T cell receptor beta chains derived from one specimen sequenced in a study of cytomegalovirus exposure and HLA in healthy donors. PCR amplification relied on 60 Vbeta primers (plus 13 Jbeta primers). Clones were read by immunoSEQ multiplex PCR, and TCRdb kept only the in-frame ones, dropping some. This sample yields roughly 200,000 clones, of which approximately 11% are seen a single time; roughly 7.7% belongs to the top ten. Sequencing was performed on PBMCs. The receptors were sampled from a man aged 45-65 years in good health and CMV-seropositive.

This clone appeared a few times. V is TRBV6-5 and J is TRBJ2-7; 8 bases are a match to TRBD1. The CDR3 length is 15 residues. The V and J ends lost 2 bases and 0 bases, in that order; junction bases with no gene match: 3. Germline values: CDR1 MNHEY, CDR2 SVGAGI. The CDR3 reads CASSYDGTGSYEQYV. The CDR3 DNA reads as TGTGCCAGCAGTTACGATGGGACAGGCTCCTACGAGCAGTACGTC.

The V gene is TRBV7-2, the J gene TRBJ2-2, with 8 bases aligning to TRBD2. V was pared by 2 bases and J by 5 bases, with 4 bases of the junction left unmatched. The CDR3 is 15 amino acids. Germline CDR1 SGHTA, CDR2 FQGNSA. CDR3 amino acids: CASSLRGGATGELFF. Here the CDR3 DNA reads TGTGCCAGCAGCTTACGGGGGGGGGCGACCGGGGAGCTGTTTTTT.